These 21 T cell receptor beta chains share one sample of origin, sequenced in a study of blood T cell repertoires in COVID-19. Data came from immunoSEQ multiplex PCR; TCRdb stores just in-frame clones and leaves some out. This sample yields about 160,000 clones, of which 81% are seen a single time; approximately 10% belongs to the top ten. The specimen was peripheral blood. The receptors stem from a human donor in a cohort sampled during active COVID-19.

This rearrangement joins TRBV12-3 or TRBV12-4 to TRBJ1-5; D uncertain. This CDR3 contains 12 residues. Trimming took off 5 bases at V and 13 bases at J, with 15 bases between the two ends. CDR3 nucleotides: TGTGCCAGCAGTCCGAGCGAGGCAGCTCAGCATTTT. The encoded protein is CASSPSEAAQHF.

V usage is TRBV9 and J usage is TRBJ1-6; the match to TRBD1 covers 7 bases. This CDR3 comprises 15 residues. Germline trimming cut 3 bases from V and 10 bases from J; bases unmatched to any gene: 10. Per the germline V gene, CDR1 is SGDLS and CDR2 is YYNGEE. The CDR3 spells CASSGRGQESSPLHF. DNA for the CDR3: TGTGCCAGCAGCGGCCGTGGACAGGAATCGTCACCCCTCCACTTT.

A few counts support this clone. This chain connects TRBV10-2 to TRBJ2-3, with D maybe TRBD2 (5 bases). In germline, CDR1 is WSHSY, CDR2 SAAADI. V was clipped by 8 bases and J by 6 bases, with 9 bases between them. The CDR3 sequence is 11 residues long. The CDR3 nucleotides read TGCGCCAGCGAGGGAGCTGATACGCAGTATTTT. It translates to CASEGADTQYF.

This rearrangement joins TRBV7-9 to TRBJ2-5, with 8 bases that match TRBD2. The CDR3 covers 14 residues. CDR1 and CDR2 (germline): SEHNR, FQNEAQ (reference sequence). V gave up 8 bases and J gave up 6 bases; unmatched junction bases: 11. CDR3 region: CASLERESSKTQYF. The CDR3 DNA reads TGTGCCAGCTTAGAGCGGGAGAGTAGTAAGACCCAGTACTTC.

V is TRBV28 and J is TRBJ1-5; maybe TRBD1 (6 bases). The ends were cut back, 4 bases at V and 4 bases at J, with 11 bases in the middle. The CDR3 consists of 14 residues. CDR1 is MDHEN, CDR2 SYDVKM, per germline. CDR3 DNA sequence: TGTGCCAGCAGTTGGACAGACCCGAATCAGCCCCAGCATTTT. Amino acid sequence: CASSWTDPNQPQHF. Using reference TRBV28 and TRBJ1-5 for the parts outside the CDR3, the full variable domain is DVKVTQSSRYLVKRTGEKVFLECVQDMDHENMFWYRQDPGLGLRLIYFSYDVKMKEKGDIPEGYSVSREKKERFSLILESASTNQTSMYLCASSWTDPNQPQHFGDGTRLSIL.

This sequence joins TRBV30 and TRBJ1-6; maybe TRBD1 (5 bases). Germline V gene sequence: CDR1 GTSNPN, CDR2 SVGIG (reference sequence). V was cut by 4 bases and J by 2 bases, with 15 bases left in between. This CDR3 region has 16 residues. The CDR3 DNA sequence: TGTGCCTGGACCGCCCGCGGGGGTACCTATAATTCACCCCTCCACTTT. Translated, it gives CAWTARGGTYNSPLHF.

The chain combines TRBV3-1 (or the pseudogene TRBV3-2) with TRBJ1-6, with TRBD1 matching over 11 bases. Germline V gives CDR1 LGHDT, CDR2 YNNKEL (reference sequence). V lost 4 bases to trimming and J lost 0 bases; unmatched junction nucleotides: 2. The CDR3 loop spans 17 amino acids. CDR3 in DNA: TGTGCCAGCAGCCGAGGGACAGGGGGCTCCTATAATTCACCCCTCCACTTT. This codes for CASSRGTGGSYNSPLHF.

This rearrangement joins TRBV27 to TRBJ1-1, with a possible D match to TRBD1 (5 bases). Trimming cost V 3 bases and J 7 bases, with 6 bases left between them. The length of the CDR3 is 11 residues. The germline gives CDR1 MNHEY, CDR2 SMNVEV (reference sequence). The CDR3 protein is CASSFGGEAFF. In DNA form, the CDR3 reads TGTGCCAGCAGTTTCGGGGGTGAAGCTTTCTTT.

This clone has only a few counts. The chain joins TRBV5-6 to TRBJ1-1; 7 bases fit TRBD1. The V and J ends lost 5 bases and 9 bases, in that order; junction bases with no gene match: 10. The germline CDR1 and CDR2 sequences are SGHDT and YYEEEE. The CDR3 is 13 amino acids. This chain's CDR3 is CASSLGQPTKAFF. The CDR3 DNA reads as TGTGCCAGCAGTCTGGGACAGCCAACAAAAGCTTTCTTT.

The CDR3 sequence is CASSEKLQETQYF. CDR3 sequence (DNA): TGCGCCAGCAGTGAAAAGCTCCAAGAGACCCAGTACTTC. V and J are TRBV10-1 and TRBJ2-5; the D is unclear. The CDR3 length is 13 residues. From germline, CDR1 is WNHNN and CDR2 SYGVQD (reference sequence). Trimming took off 3 bases at V and 1 base at J, with 6 bases between the two ends.

As DNA, the CDR3 is TGTGCCAGCAGCCAAGATCAGGACAGGGGGGTTTACGAGCAGTACTTC. It translates to CASSQDQDRGVYEQYF. This chain connects TRBV3-1 (or the pseudogene TRBV3-2) to TRBJ2-7; 10 nucleotides agree with TRBD1. This CDR3 region has 16 residues. CDR1 LGHDT and CDR2 YNNKEL come from the germline V gene (reference sequence). V lost 0 bases to trimming and J lost 4 bases; unmatched junction nucleotides: 6.

This rearrangement joins TRBV29-1 to TRBJ2-1; 8 bases line up with TRBD2. The J segment lost 4 bases and the V segment lost 7 bases, leaving 6 bases of the junction unmatched. Germline CDR1 SQVTM, CDR2 ANQGSEA. The CDR3 length is 13 residues. The CDR3 DNA sequence: TGCAGCGCATCGGGGGGGGATTACAATGAGCAGTTCTTC. Amino acids: CSASGGDYNEQFF.

This clone was counted between two and nine times. The CDR3 here is CASSSRLAGGRDNEQFF. The CDR3 DNA reads TGTGCCAGCAGCTCCCGACTAGCGGGAGGGCGAGACAATGAGCAGTTCTTC. This chain links TRBV7-2 with TRBJ2-1; TRBD2 matches at 14 bases. With 4 bases clipped from V and 5 bases from J, the junction kept 7 bases outside the gene matches. The CDR3 contains 17 residues. Germline values: CDR1 SGHTA, CDR2 FQGNSA.

The V call is TRBV5-4, the J call TRBJ2-6; D uncertain. V lost 4 bases to trimming and J lost 0 bases, with 2 bases between them. CDR3 size: 13 residues. CDR1 is SGHNT and CDR2 is YYREEE in the germline V gene (reference sequence). The CDR3: CASSLSGANVLTF. CDR3 sequence (DNA): TGTGCCAGCAGCCTCTCTGGGGCCAACGTCCTGACTTTC. Full variable domain (missing parts from reference TRBV5-4 and TRBJ2-6): ETGVTQSPTHLIKTRGQQVTLRCSSQSGHNTVSWYQQALGQGPQFIFQYYREEENGRGNFPPRFSGLQFPNYSSELNVNALELDDSALYLCASSLSGANVLTFGAGSRLTVL.

This sequence joins TRBV19 and TRBJ2-7; 9 bases line up with TRBD1. V lost 7 bases, J lost 1 base, and 8 bases stayed unmatched. There are 15 residues in the CDR3. Germline CDR1 LNHDA, CDR2 SQIVND (reference sequence). CDR3 loop: CASNQPGQGSYEQYF. In DNA form, the CDR3 reads TGTGCCAGTAACCAGCCGGGACAGGGTTCCTACGAGCAGTACTTC.

This clone was seen only once. This chain connects TRBV10-2 to TRBJ2-7; 10 nucleotides agree with TRBD1. Germline V gives CDR1 WSHSY, CDR2 SAAADI. The trim removed 0 bases at V and 0 bases at J, leaving 5 bases unmatched. This CDR3 comprises 17 residues. The CDR3 sequence: CASSESIWDRGSYEQYF. In nucleotides, the CDR3 is TGCGCCAGCAGTGAGTCGATATGGGACAGGGGCTCCTACGAGCAGTACTTC.

CDR3: CASSLGAGGSYEQYF. The CDR3 DNA follows: TGTGCCAGCAGTTTAGGTGCGGGGGGTTCCTACGAGCAGTACTTC. The gene calls are TRBV27 and TRBJ2-7; 8 nucleotides agree with TRBD2. The germline gives CDR1 MNHEY, CDR2 SMNVEV (reference sequence). V dropped 2 bases and J dropped 1; count of bases not matched to a gene: 4. There are 15 residues in the CDR3.

This chain uses TRBV4-2 with TRBJ1-6, with 7 bases fitting TRBD1. This CDR3 is 16 amino acids long. Germline V gene data show CDR1 as LGHNA and CDR2 as YNFKEQ. With V trimmed by 0 bases and J by 10 bases, 9 bases remained unmatched. The CDR3 region is CASSQDGDRVGSPLHF. The CDR3, as DNA: TGTGCCAGCAGCCAAGATGGAGACAGGGTGGGCTCACCCCTCCACTTT.

V usage is TRBV14 and J usage is TRBJ2-3, with 7 bases fitting TRBD2. In germline, CDR1 is SGHDN, CDR2 FVKESK. J was trimmed by 7 bases and V by 1 base; bases with no gene match: 2. This CDR3 has 13 residues. The CDR3 nucleotides read TGTGCCAGCAGCCAAGGGGGGGGATATACGCAGTATTTT. Its protein is CASSQGGGYTQYF.

There are a few counts of this clone. The rearrangement links TRBV5-4 to TRBJ1-2; TRBD1 aligns across 8 bases. The CDR3 length is 14 residues. The germline V gene has CDR1 SGHNT and CDR2 YYREEE (reference sequence). V dropped 4 bases and J dropped 4; count of bases not matched to a gene: 6. CDR3 DNA: TGTGCCAGCAGCACCGGGACAGGACGCTATGGCTACACCTTC. It translates to CASSTGTGRYGYTF.

The rearrangement uses TRBV12-5 and TRBJ2-5, with a possible D match to TRBD2 (6 bases). CDR1 and CDR2 from the germline V gene are LGHNT and FRNRAP. The CDR3 runs 13 residues. The ends were cut back, 8 bases at V and 5 bases at J, with 15 bases in the middle. The CDR3 reads CASSRGAGETQYF. CDR3 in DNA: TGTGCTAGTTCACGAGGGGCGGGGGAGACCCAGTACTTC.